This T cell receptor beta chain was sequenced for a study of neurological immune-mediated disorders. Broader study findings: The level of TCR clonal expansion was highest in patients with HTLV-1-associated myelopathy and lowest in multiple sclerosis, where it fell below the level seen in healthy controls.

There are 17 residues in the CDR3. This clonotype was picked up many times. The antigen is unknown. The unsorted libraries had their origin in 2 million PBMCs stored at -80 C. TCRdb independently ran MiXCR on the 5' RACE reads; one entry per CDR3 protein. Among around 70,000 distinct CDR3 sequences listed, around 5% were seen once. The chain couples TRBV21-1 to TRBJ2-7; the DNA was not used to check the table's D call, TRBD1. TRBV21-1 is given as a pseudogene. The receptor comes from a man aged 18-30 years with multiple sclerosis. The source material was PBMCs. The CDR3, as DNA: TGTGCCAGCAGCAAGAATCTAGGACTTCCCCTGGTTTACGAGCAGTACTTC. It encodes CASSKNLGLPLVYEQYF.